This TCR beta chain emerged from a study of shared clonotypes between healthy human individuals. About the research overall: With ages of 18 to 49, the donors were a couple of women and a few men.

V lost 1 base and J 6 bases, leaving 10 bases between the germline ends. The CDR3 length is 14 residues. CDR1 is LNHNV, CDR2 YYDKDF, per germline (reference sequence). All donors were healthy HIV-negative adults lacking recent acute infections or vaccinations. Genomic DNA from each subset was divided evenly over several immunoSEQ plates. Libraries were prepared by immunoSEQ multiplex PCR; TCRdb keeps only in-frame clonotypes and omits some of them. Of a few hundred thousand clones in the sample, 70% to 85% were seen once. Worth noting for this clone: Its specificity is not known.

The study's findings and limits: An anticipated effect of sequencing depth on clonotype sharing among donors was recognized.

This chain uses TRBV15 with TRBJ2-1; D might be TRBD2 (5 bases). Sequencing was carried out using PBMCs. The TCR comes from a woman aged 35 to 49 in good health. Some clones in this sample may be carry-over from other donors' samples. This CDR3 reads CATSRVDRGNEQFF. The CDR3, as DNA: TGTGCCACCAGCAGAGTGGACCGGGGCAATGAGCAGTTCTTC.